This is a list of T cell receptor beta chains from one sample in a study of OX40 agonist ivuxolimab in advanced cancers. Sequencing was performed with immunoSEQ multiplex PCR; in TCRdb, only in-frame clones are kept and a portion is missing. Found here are roughly 740 clones, approximately 80% of them singletons; the top ten hold roughly 11%. The specimen was taken in a trial of the OX40 agonist ivuxolimab. The receptor set was obtained from an adult with an advanced solid tumor such as melanoma, head and neck, liver or kidney cancer. The CDR3 runs from the conserved cysteine through the conserved F or W. Fields, in order: CDR3 protein, CDR3 DNA, J gene, clone size, D gene, V gene. D genes are given only for firm matches. Size is stated for part of the rows, as once, few or many counts, or as a class when the clone is expanded.

CASKGLGLNTEAFF TGTGCCAGCAAGGGGCTGGGATTGAACACTGAAGCTTTCTTT TRBJ1-1 few NA TRBV28
CASSQGELNEQFF TGTGCCAGCAGCCAAGGAGAGCTCAATGAGCAGTTCTTC TRBJ2-1 once NA TRBV14
CASSFGRNEQFF TGTGCCAGTAGTTTCGGACGAAATGAGCAGTTCTTC TRBJ2-1 once NA TRBV19
CASSLGDWGTNVLTF TGTGCCAGCAGCTTAGGCGACTGGGGGACCAACGTCCTGACTTTC TRBJ2-6 NA NA TRBV11-3
CATSRASGQQYNSPLHF TGTGCCACCAGCAGAGCCTCGGGACAGCAGTATAATTCACCCCTCCACTTT TRBJ1-6 NA TRBD1 TRBV15
CASSFPYIIGGYTF TGTGCCAGCAGTTTCCCCTACATAATCGGGGGCTACACCTTC TRBJ1-2 NA NA TRBV25-1
CATSSGEGQQETQYF TGTGCCACCAGCAGTGGTGAGGGACAGCAAGAGACCCAGTACTTC TRBJ2-5 NA TRBD1 TRBV15
CASRDTGTKDYEQYF TGTGCCAGCAGGGACACAGGGACCAAGGACTACGAGCAGTACTTC TRBJ2-7 NA NA TRBV6-8
CAWSEMNTGELFF TGTGCCTGGAGTGAGATGAACACCGGGGAGCTGTTTTTT TRBJ2-2 few NA TRBV30
CASSLGPGGFYEQYF TGTGCCAGCAGTTTGGGGCCAGGGGGCTTTTACGAGCAGTACTTC TRBJ2-7 NA TRBD1 TRBV6-8
CASRMTGALIYGYTF TGTGCCAGCAGGATGACAGGGGCCCTTATCTATGGCTACACCTTC TRBJ1-2 NA TRBD1 TRBV6-8